This TCR beta chain was recorded in a study of glioma-infiltrating T cells after dendritic cell vaccination. Study information: Autologous tumor lysate was loaded overnight onto monocyte-derived dendritic cells grown less than 8 days with IL-4 and GM-CSF. General study results and limits: Few patients contributed both blood and tumor specimens.

Fresh-frozen tumor tissue and more than two years of survival data were available for all. Worth noting for this clone: Its antigen is as yet unknown.

Amplification used 60 V beta primers and 13 J beta primers. Clones were read by immunoSEQ multiplex PCR, and TCRdb kept only the in-frame ones, dropping some. The sample yields roughly 51,000 clones, 85% seen once. The CDR3 runs 15 residues. V lost 6 bases and J lost 6; bases outside the gene matches: 15. Looked up from germline, CDR1 is SGHRS and CDR2 is YFSETQ. The chain couples TRBV5-1 to TRBJ2-7; 7 nucleotides line up with TRBD1. The TCR sequence derives from a human donor with glioblastoma. The sequences come from blood, collected before dendritic cell vaccination. Here the CDR3 DNA reads TGCGCCAGCACCCAACGACAGGGATCCTTGAGCGAGCAGTACTTC. Protein: CASTQRQGSLSEQYF.